The T cell receptor (beta chain) described here comes from a study of T cells after yellow fever vaccination. The CDR3 is 16 amino acids. V shed 2 bases and J 1 base; nucleotides not matched to a gene: 6. Germline CDR1 KGHSH, CDR2 LQKENI. From the 5' RACE reads, TCRdb called clonotypes with MiXCR, one entry per CDR3 protein. Of 500,000 to 650,000 distinct CDR3 sequences listed, roughly 17% were seen once; the top ten hold approximately 15%. This clonotype was detected a few times. Its antigen is undetermined. Points from the study as a whole: A secondary response was less intense yet reached its peak sooner, at day 5 versus 15.

This receptor was identified in a man aged 18 to 29 who received the YFV17D yellow fever vaccine. The chain uses TRBV18 and TRBJ2-7; 9 bases fit TRBD1. Sequencing used PBMCs, obtained 5 to 6 days after the first yellow fever vaccination. The CDR3 nucleotides are TGTGCCAGCTCACCAAGGGGGGGACAGGGTTCCTACGAGCAGTACTTC. This codes for CASSPRGGQGSYEQYF. Full variable domain (outside the CDR3, taken from reference TRBV18 and TRBJ2-7): NAGVMQNPRHLVRRRGQEARLRCSPMKGHSHVYWYRQLPEEGLKFMVYLQKENIIDESGMPKERFSAEFPKEGPSILRIQQVVRGDSAAYFCASSPRGGQGSYEQYFGPGTRLTVT.